The T cell receptor (beta chain) described here comes from a study of regulatory T cells in long-lasting Graves disease. Time point here: newly diagnosed GD, antithyroid drugs for less than 3 months. Preparation of the TCR library used RNA extracted from PBMCs. Arm-PCR of CDR3 regions with iRepertoire HTBI primers generated TCR beta libraries. From the multiplex PCR reads, TCRdb called clonotypes with MiXCR, one entry per CDR3 protein. The table records a few hundred thousand distinct CDR3 sequences, around 17% of them present only once. Germline lookup yields CDR1 SGHAT and CDR2 FQNNGV. The CDR3 is made up of 16 amino acids. Trimming took off 0 bases at V and 5 bases at J, with 14 bases between the two ends. This sample was shared with a second study, whose subject was T cells in Graves' hyperthyroidism and ophthalmopathy.

The sample consisted of peripheral blood mononuclear cells (PBMCs), taken at new diagnosis, from a patient treated with antithyroid drugs. The V gene is TRBV11-2, the J gene TRBJ2-4; D gene uncertain. This clonotype was sampled from a woman aged 18-29 years with Graves disease. In DNA, the CDR3 is TGTGCCAGCAGCTTAGATCGGAAGACGGCCGAAAACATTCAGTACTTC. This translates into CASSLDRKTAENIQYF.